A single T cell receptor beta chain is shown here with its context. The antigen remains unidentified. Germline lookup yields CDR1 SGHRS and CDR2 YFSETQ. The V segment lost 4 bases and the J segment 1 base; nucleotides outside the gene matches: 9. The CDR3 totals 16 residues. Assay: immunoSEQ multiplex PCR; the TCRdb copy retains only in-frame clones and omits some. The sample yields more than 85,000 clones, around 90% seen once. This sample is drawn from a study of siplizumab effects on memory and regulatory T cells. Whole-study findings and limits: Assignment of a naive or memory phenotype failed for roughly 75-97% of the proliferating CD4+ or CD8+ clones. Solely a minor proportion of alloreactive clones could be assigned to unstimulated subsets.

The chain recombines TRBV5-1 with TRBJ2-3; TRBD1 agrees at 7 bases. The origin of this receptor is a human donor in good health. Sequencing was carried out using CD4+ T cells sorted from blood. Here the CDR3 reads CASSHDVQGGTDTQYF. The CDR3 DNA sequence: TGCGCCAGCAGCCACGACGTCCAGGGGGGCACAGATACGCAGTATTTT.